This section outlines one T cell receptor beta chain sequence together with its context. Its antigen is not known. Averaging roughly 120 mL, one heparinised blood draw came from each individual donor. V gave up 5 bases and J gave up 1 base, with 14 bases separating them. The CDR3 runs 15 residues. The germline V gene has CDR1 SEHNR and CDR2 FQNEAQ (reference sequence). These data originate in a study of beta chain features in type 1 diabetes. Study observations and caveats: Among patients, naive, central memory and Treg TCRB repertoires appeared more similar than among healthy donors. High-TCR-expressing cells could be over-represented by cDNA sequencing. There were fewer insertions and more deletions at the VDJ junctions of type 1 diabetes patients.

Expressed TCRB transcripts got sequenced, as all isolated RNA was reverse transcribed. Profiled with immunoSEQ multiplex PCR; TCRdb holds only in-frame clones, not every one. The sample lists just over 600,000 clones, roughly a sixth occurring once. The source material was naive CD4+ T cells from blood. The origin of this receptor is a man aged 18 to 29 in good health. The chain joins TRBV7-9 to TRBJ1-2; D unclear. CDR3: CASSPKPAVNYGYTF. The DNA of the CDR3 is TGTGCCAGCAGCCCAAAGCCCGCAGTTAACTATGGCTACACCTTC.